The source of this T cell receptor (beta chain) is a study of graft-versus-host responses after intestinal transplantation. On the study more broadly: Recipients received multivisceral, liver-intestinal, or isolated intestinal transplants. Recipients across the board were started on anti-thymocyte globulin induction, then kept on tacrolimus and steroids for two to four years. Study-level findings and limits: Association was observed between peak circulating GvH clone levels and early post-transplant HvG declines. Among recipient marrow samples, GvH clones were found; some appeared first in ileum or blood.

This CDR3 has 17 residues. The J segment lost 3 bases and the V segment lost 3 bases, leaving 11 bases of the junction unmatched. Germline CDR1 is MDHEN and CDR2 is SYDVKM. Turning to this clone: The antigen remains undetermined.

Profiled with immunoSEQ multiplex PCR; TCRdb holds only in-frame clones, not every one. The sample carries some 40,000 clones, 85% to 95% recorded once. Sequences were derived from unstimulated CD8+ T cells sorted from spleen or lymph node cells, sampled before transplant. This TCR was recovered from a human donor who was the organ donor for an intestinal transplant. The V and J genes are TRBV28 and TRBJ1-5, with 7 bases matching TRBD1. For the CDR3, the DNA is TGTGCCAGCAGTTTTATGGGGGGACAGACCGCCAATCAGCCCCAGCATTTT. Amino acid sequence: CASSFMGGQTANQPQHF.